This T cell receptor beta chain stems from a study of CD4 T cells in relation to SARS-CoV-2 and coronaviruses. Assay: immunoSEQ multiplex PCR; the TCRdb copy retains only in-frame clones and omits some. The sample lists about 37,000 clones, approximately 86% occurring once. The CDR3 is 14 amino acids. Per germline, CDR1 DFQATT and CDR2 SNEGSKA (reference sequence). V was trimmed by 3 bases and J by 0 bases, leaving 9 bases between them. This clone was observed once. Its antigen is undetermined. The rearrangement uses TRBV20-1 and TRBJ1-5; weak D call: TRBD1 (5 bases). This sequence originates from an adult with COVID-19. Sequencing used naive CD4+ T cells from PBMCs, cultured in vitro. Described subset: naive CD4+ T cells isolated by negative enrichment. The chain's CDR3 is CSASLGPSNQPQHF. The CDR3 region has the DNA TGCAGTGCTAGTTTGGGGCCTAGCAATCAGCCCCAGCATTTT.